The next 17 T cell receptor beta chains were all read from a single sample in a study of CD8 T cells in ankylosing spondylitis. TCRdb re-analysed the 5' RACE reads in MiXCR, keeping a single row per CDR3 protein. Of 200,000 or so distinct CDR3 sequences detected, 13% appear once; the ten largest clones hold 11%. The sequencing input was blood, either unsorted or a sorted T cell fraction (not recorded which). Every receptor here comes from a female donor with ankylosing spondylitis or in good health (not recorded which).

This clonotype was seen ten or more times. V gene TRBV29-1 combines with J gene TRBJ2-7, with D perhaps TRBD2 (6 bases). Germline CDR1 SQVTM, CDR2 ANQGSEA. The CDR3 is 12 amino acids. V was pared by 3 bases and J by 6 bases, with 12 bases between. CDR3 DNA: TGCAGCGTTGATGGAGGGAATGGCGAGCAGTACTTC. It yields the protein CSVDGGNGEQYF.

This clonotype showed up many times. The rearrangement joins TRBV12-3 or TRBV12-4 to TRBJ2-7, with D hard to call. The CDR3 consists of 14 residues. The V gene lost 1 base and the J gene lost 5 bases, with 12 bases spanning the gap. DNA for the CDR3: TGTGCCAGCAGTTTAGTTGGGGTACTCCACGAGCAGTACTTC. Amino acid sequence: CASSLVGVLHEQYF.

This clonotype was seen ten or more times. This chain uses TRBV7-9 with TRBJ1-5; a weak D match, TRBD1 (5 bases). V was cut by 3 bases and J by 9 bases, with 12 bases left in between. CDR3 size: 13 residues. Germline V CDR1 and CDR2: SEHNR, FQNEAQ (reference sequence). This CDR3 reads CASSLGDGRPQHF. CDR3 nucleotides: TGTGCCAGCAGCTTGGGGGACGGACGGCCCCAGCATTTT.

The chain recombines TRBV20-1 with TRBJ2-7, with 7 positions matching TRBD1. J lost 0 bases, V lost 3 bases, and 5 bases had no gene match. The CDR3 contains 14 residues. Germline CDR1 and CDR2: DFQATT and SNEGSKA (reference sequence). DNA of the CDR3: TGCAGTGCTAGCGTCGGGGACAGCTCCTACGAGCAGTACTTC. It translates to CSASVGDSSYEQYF.

This chain joins TRBV12-3 or TRBV12-4 and TRBJ2-5; D gene uncertain. V lost 3 bases and J lost 5, with 10 bases in between. The CDR3 loop spans 13 amino acids. CDR3 DNA sequence: TGTGCCAGCAGTTTGCCTACCTCGGAGACCCAGTACTTC. This sequence encodes CASSLPTSETQYF.

This clonotype was counted ten times or more. The chain combines TRBV24-1 with TRBJ1-5; D call uncertain. The CDR3 is 10 residues long. Per germline, CDR1 KGHDR and CDR2 SFDVKD. V lost 10 bases to trimming and J lost 5 bases, with 5 bases between them. The CDR3 protein is CATVDQPQHF. CDR3 in DNA: TGTGCCACAGTGGATCAGCCCCAGCATTTT.

This clonotype has a count of ten or more. V and J are TRBV9 and TRBJ2-1; 13 positions match TRBD2. V lost 3 bases to trimming and J lost 9 bases; unmatched junction nucleotides: 6. Germline CDR1 reads SGDLS; CDR2 reads YYNGEE. CDR3 size: 15 residues. The CDR3 here is CASSAGLAGSGEQFF. DNA of the CDR3: TGTGCCAGCAGCGCGGGACTAGCGGGGTCAGGTGAGCAGTTCTTC. The whole variable domain, remainder taken from reference TRBV9 and TRBJ2-1, is DSGVTQTPKHLITATGQRVTLRCSPRSGDLSVYWYQQSLDQGLQFLIQYYNGEERAKGNILERFSAQQFPDLHSELNLSSLELGDSALYFCASSAGLAGSGEQFFGPGTRLTVL.

This clonotype was seen many times. The CDR3 loop is CASSFGGTGELFF. CDR3 bases: TGTGCCAGCAGTTTCGGAGGGACCGGGGAGCTGTTTTTT. The chain is built from TRBV12-3 or TRBV12-4 and TRBJ2-2, with D possibly TRBD2 on 6 matching bases. The CDR3 loop spans 13 amino acids. Trimming removed 3 bases from V and 5 bases from J, with 7 bases in between.

This rearrangement joins TRBV11-2 to TRBJ2-3; D uncertain. CDR3 size: 13 residues. The germline V and J ends were trimmed by 6 bases and 0 bases, with 7 bases remaining between them. CDR1 and CDR2 from the germline V gene are SGHAT and FQNNGV. The CDR3 region is CASSGLSTDTQYF. Here the CDR3 DNA reads TGTGCCAGCAGTGGGCTTAGCACAGATACGCAGTATTTT.

This clonotype was detected a few times. The chain is built from TRBV7-8 and TRBJ2-3, with 13 bases fitting TRBD2. Germline values: CDR1 SGHVS, CDR2 FQNEAQ. With 2 bases clipped from V and 4 bases from J, the junction kept 9 bases outside the gene matches. The CDR3 runs 18 residues. CDR3 bases: TGTGCCAGCAGCTTACCACCGGGACTAGCGGGGAGCCCAGATACGCAGTATTTT. Translation: CASSLPPGLAGSPDTQYF. The variable domain in full, with the rest retrieved from reference TRBV7-8 and TRBJ2-3, is GAGVSQSPRYKVAKRGQDVALRCDPISGHVSLFWYQQALGQGPEFLTYFQNEAQLDKSGLPSDRFFAERPEGSVSTLKIQRTQQEDSAVYLCASSLPPGLAGSPDTQYFGPGTRLTVL.

The genes are TRBV25-1 and TRBJ2-7; 9 bases agree with TRBD2. Germline-derived CDR1 and CDR2 are MGHDK and SYGVNS. This CDR3 contains 16 residues. After removal of 4 bases from V and 6 bases from J, the junction contained 13 bases not matched to a gene. CDR3 residues: CASSGYKAGGIAEQYF. CDR3 nucleotides: TGTGCCAGCAGTGGGTACAAAGCGGGAGGCATCGCCGAGCAGTACTTC.

This clonotype was seen at least ten times. The chain carries TRBV3-1 and TRBJ2-7, with 14 bases fitting TRBD2. With 5 bases clipped from V and 6 bases from J, the junction kept 3 bases outside the gene matches. This CDR3 has 14 residues. Germline CDR1 LGHDT, CDR2 YNNKEL (reference sequence). CDR3 DNA sequence: TGTGCCAGCAGCGGGACTAGCGGGAGTTCCGAGCAGTACTTC. It codes for CASSGTSGSSEQYF.

This clonotype was picked up many times. The rearrangement joins TRBV5-6 to TRBJ2-2, with D perhaps being TRBD1 or TRBD2 (5 bases each). Germline V gene data show CDR1 as SGHDT and CDR2 as YYEEEE. This CDR3 is 17 amino acids long. The germline V and J ends were trimmed by 2 bases and 1 base, with 15 bases remaining between them. The DNA for the CDR3 is TGTGCCAGCAGCTTTTCCTTGGGACGGCTGAACACCGGGGAGCTGTTTTTT. Amino acids: CASSFSLGRLNTGELFF.

V gene TRBV3-1 combines with J gene TRBJ2-6; a weak D match, TRBD1 (6 bases). V shed 3 bases and J shed 0 bases, with 18 bases lying between them. Germline V gene data show CDR1 as LGHDT and CDR2 as YNNKEL (reference sequence). The CDR3 is 19 amino acids. CDR3 in amino acids: CASSQELTGAYSGANVLTF. CDR3 nucleotide sequence: TGTGCCAGCAGCCAGGAATTGACAGGCGCCTACTCTGGGGCCAACGTCCTGACTTTC.

This clonotype occurred many times. This chain connects TRBV7-2 to TRBJ2-7; D is unclear. The germline CDR1 and CDR2 sequences are SGHTA and FQGNSA. V dropped 2 bases and J dropped 2 bases, with 10 bases sitting between them. The CDR3 is made up of 14 amino acids. CDR3: CASSLSTWTYEQYF. The CDR3 DNA reads TGTGCCAGCAGCTTATCGACCTGGACCTACGAGCAGTACTTC. Supplemented by reference TRBV7-2 and TRBJ2-7, the full variable domain reads GAGVSQSPSNKVTEKGKDVELRCDPISGHTALYWYRQSLGQGLEFLIYFQGNSAPDKSGLPSDRFSAERTGGSVSTLTIQRTQQEDSAVYLCASSLSTWTYEQYFGPGTRLTVT.

The chain carries TRBV6-4 and TRBJ2-1; 8 bases are a match to TRBD2. Per the germline V gene, CDR1 is MRHNA and CDR2 is SNTAGT. J was trimmed by 8 bases and V by 5 bases; bases with no gene match: 5. The CDR3 has 13 amino acids. CDR3 coding DNA: TGTGCCAGCAGTCGTTTGCGGGGGGATGAGCAGTTCTTC. Protein sequence: CASSRLRGDEQFF.

This clonotype was seen many times. The chain joins TRBV20-1 to TRBJ1-1, with D possibly matching TRBD1 (6 bases). V lost 5 bases, J lost 8 bases, and 18 bases lay in between. The CDR3 has 13 residues. Germline V gene lookup returns CDR1 DFQATT and CDR2 SNEGSKA (reference sequence). Written as DNA, the CDR3 is TGCAGTGCTCCAAGTGGGGGGGGGACAGAAGCTTTCTTT. It encodes CSAPSGGGTEAFF.